This T cell receptor (beta chain) was observed in a study of Graves' ophthalmopathy and Graves' hyperthyroidism. As the template, RNA transcripts were used to amplify TCR beta CDR3 regions. Second-round multiplex PCR followed a first-round RT-PCR using HTBI primers. A single record per CDR3 protein comes from TCRdb applying MiXCR to the multiplex PCR reads. This sample yields around 1.1 million distinct CDR3 sequences, of which about two fifths are seen a single time; more than 9.5% belongs to the top ten. This clonotype occurred a few times. This clonotype originated in an adult man with Graves' hyperthyroidism. Sequenced sample: peripheral blood or thyroid tissue (not recorded which).

The CDR3 bases are TGTGCCAGCAGCCTCTACAGATACCAAGAGACCCAGTACTTC. Amino acid sequence: CASSLYRYQETQYF. This chain connects TRBV12-3 or TRBV12-4 to TRBJ2-5; D unresolved. The CDR3 is made up of 14 amino acids. Trimming stripped 6 bases from V and 0 bases from J, with 11 bases between.